The 30 T cell receptor beta chains listed next were all sequenced from one sample in a study of blood T cell repertoires in COVID-19. Repertoires were generated with immunoSEQ multiplex PCR, while TCRdb's copy carries only in-frame clones and drops some. The sample lists under 300,000 clones; roughly 77% were seen once. The sequencing sample was made of peripheral blood. These receptors were taken from a woman of 80 years or more with acute or convalescent COVID-19.

The chain carries TRBV27 and TRBJ2-7, with 9 bases identical to TRBD1. Germline V gives CDR1 MNHEY, CDR2 SMNVEV (reference sequence). CDR3 length: 15 residues. Germline trimming cut 7 bases from V and 2 bases from J; bases unmatched to any gene: 9. The CDR3 loop is CASIPKGQGAYEQYF. CDR3 DNA: TGTGCCAGCATCCCAAAGGGACAGGGTGCCTACGAGCAGTACTTC.

The V and J genes are TRBV4-1 and TRBJ1-3, with 10 positions matching TRBD1. CDR1 and CDR2 from the germline V gene are MGHRA and YSYEKL. This CDR3 is built from 17 residues. The trim removed 4 bases at V and 4 bases at J, leaving 10 bases unmatched. CDR3 nucleotides: TGCGCCAGCAGCCCAATTAACCGGGACAGGGGAGGAAACACCATATATTTT. This encodes CASSPINRDRGGNTIYF.

J is TRBJ2-7 and V is TRBV18; 7 bases agree with TRBD1. The CDR3 sequence is 15 residues long. The trim removed 2 bases at V and 0 bases at J, leaving 4 bases unmatched. Germline-derived CDR1 and CDR2 are KGHSH and LQKENI. CDR3: CASSPTGVSSYEQYF. The DNA for the CDR3 is TGTGCCAGCTCACCAACAGGGGTAAGCTCCTACGAGCAGTACTTC.

This chain links TRBV7-9 with TRBJ1-2, with 7 bases aligning to TRBD1. There are 12 residues in the CDR3. J gave up 7 bases and V 4 bases, and 3 bases lay outside the gene matches. The germline CDR1 and CDR2 sequences are SEHNR and FQNEAQ (reference sequence). For the CDR3, the DNA is TGTGCCAGCAGCTACAGGGGAAGTGGCTACACCTTC. This sequence encodes CASSYRGSGYTF.

The rearrangement joins TRBV5-4 to TRBJ2-1; TRBD2 matches 11 bases. The germline gives CDR1 SGHNT, CDR2 YYREEE (reference sequence). The CDR3 sequence is 17 residues long. With 3 bases clipped from V and 2 bases from J, the junction kept 7 bases outside the gene matches. CDR3 sequence (DNA): TGTGCCAGCAGCTCCCCTCCTAGCGGGAGGACCTACAATGAGCAGTTCTTC. Translated: CASSSPPSGRTYNEQFF.

This chain uses TRBV9 with TRBJ1-4; no clear D. V lost 0 bases and J lost 4, with 7 bases in between. This CDR3 has 14 amino acids. CDR1 is SGDLS and CDR2 is YYNGEE in the germline V gene. This chain's CDR3 is CASSVGQINEKLFF. DNA of the CDR3: TGTGCCAGCAGCGTAGGTCAGATTAATGAAAAACTGTTTTTT.

This clone has just a few counts. V and J are TRBV7-2 and TRBJ1-1; no definite D call. Trimming took 5 bases from V and 1 from J, leaving 11 bases between them. This CDR3 contains 14 residues. From germline, CDR1 is SGHTA and CDR2 FQGNSA. In nucleotides, the CDR3 is TGTGCCAGCAGCACCGAAACACGGAACACTGAAGCTTTCTTT. Its protein product is CASSTETRNTEAFF.

The chain carries TRBV19 and TRBJ2-6, with 8 bases fitting TRBD2. The CDR3 has 17 residues. Trimming cost V 6 bases and J 1 base; bases outside gene matches: 8. From germline, CDR1 is LNHDA and CDR2 SQIVND (reference sequence). The CDR3 loop reads CASRLAGKGSGANVLTF. CDR3 bases: TGTGCCAGTAGGTTAGCGGGAAAGGGGTCTGGGGCCAACGTCCTGACTTTC.

The rearrangement uses TRBV6-4 and TRBJ1-3; D possibly corresponds to TRBD1 (5 bases). In germline, CDR1 is MRHNA, CDR2 SNTAGT. V was pared by 2 bases and J by 5 bases, with 16 bases between. The CDR3 runs to 16 residues. The CDR3 bases are TGTGCCAGCAGTGACCCTCCCAGGGCCGCCCGAAACACCATATATTTT. Translated: CASSDPPRAARNTIYF.

V and J are TRBV5-4 and TRBJ2-4; the D gene is possibly TRBD2 (5 bases). Germline CDR1 is SGHNT and CDR2 is YYREEE (reference sequence). V was shortened by 2 bases and J by 0 bases, with 6 bases between the two germline ends. This CDR3 region has 14 residues. The CDR3 sequence is CASSLEGAKNIQYF. CDR3 DNA: TGTGCCAGCAGCTTAGAGGGAGCCAAAAACATTCAGTACTTC.

This clone has just one count. The V call is TRBV7-9, the J call TRBJ2-3; D gene uncertain. Deletions cut 1 base from V and 6 bases from J, with 11 bases between. The germline CDR1 and CDR2 sequences are SEHNR and FQNEAQ (reference sequence). The CDR3 loop spans 14 amino acids. CDR3 amino acids: CASSLVMAVDTQYF. The CDR3 nucleotides are TGTGCCAGCAGCTTAGTGATGGCGGTTGATACGCAGTATTTT.

This clone was seen just once. The gene calls are TRBV5-1 and TRBJ2-3; 7 bases line up with TRBD2. The ends lost 1 base at V and 2 bases at J; junction bases unmatched: 7. This CDR3 comprises 16 residues. CDR1 SGHRS and CDR2 YFSETQ come from the germline V gene. CDR3 amino acids: CASSLTSGLPTDTQYF. CDR3 in DNA: TGCGCCAGCAGCTTGACGTCGGGACTACCCACAGATACGCAGTATTTT.

The V gene is TRBV27, the J gene TRBJ2-2; 11 bases are shared with TRBD2. The CDR3 consists of 17 residues. The germline CDR1 and CDR2 sequences are MNHEY and SMNVEV (reference sequence). Germline trimming cut 4 bases from V and 5 bases from J; bases unmatched to any gene: 9. CDR3: CASSYRSSGGRTGELFF. The CDR3 DNA sequence: TGTGCCAGCAGTTACCGGTCTAGCGGGGGGCGGACCGGGGAGCTGTTTTTT.

The genes are TRBV6-2 or TRBV6-3 and TRBJ2-7, with TRBD1 matching over 7 bases. Germline loops: CDR1 MNHEY, CDR2 SVGEGT. The CDR3 consists of 13 residues. V shed 5 bases and J 1 base; nucleotides not matched to a gene: 2. CDR3 sequence reads: CASSKTGSYEQYF. CDR3 nucleotide sequence: TGTGCCAGCAGTAAGACAGGGTCCTACGAGCAGTACTTC.

Here the CDR3 DNA reads TGTGCCAGCTCTCTATCCACAGGGGGAGGAGGTCAGCCCCAGCATTTT. Its protein is CASSLSTGGGGQPQHF. The gene calls are TRBV2 and TRBJ1-5; 8 nucleotides match TRBD1. The CDR3 consists of 16 residues. V was pared by 8 bases and J by 6 bases, with 15 bases of the junction left unmatched. CDR1 and CDR2 from the germline V gene are SNHLY and FYNNEI.

V and J are TRBV6-6 and TRBJ2-3, with D tentatively TRBD1 (5 bases). V lost 7 bases, J lost 1 base, and 9 bases lay in between. The CDR3 contains 13 residues. Germline lookup yields CDR1 MNHNY and CDR2 SVGAGI (reference sequence). The CDR3 bases are TGTGCCAGCATCGTCAGGGGCACAGATACGCAGTATTTT. Its protein is CASIVRGTDTQYF.

CDR3 bases: TGTGCCAGCAGTTACTCAGGACAGCGTGATCAGCCCCAGCATTTT. It is translated as CASSYSGQRDQPQHF. The genes are TRBV6-5 and TRBJ1-5, with D perhaps matching TRBD1 (6 bases). The V and J ends lost 0 bases and 5 bases respectively, with 11 bases between them. CDR1 and CDR2 (germline): MNHEY, SVGAGI. The CDR3 contains 15 residues.

This sequence joins TRBV2 and TRBJ2-1; D gene uncertain. There are 15 residues in the CDR3. Trimming took 3 bases from V and 3 from J, leaving 12 bases between them. CDR1 is SNHLY, CDR2 FYNNEI, per germline. As DNA, the CDR3 is TGTGCCAGCAGTGATTCTAGTTACCGCTACAATGAGCAGTTCTTC. Translation: CASSDSSYRYNEQFF.

This chain connects TRBV5-1 to TRBJ2-1; weak D call: TRBD1 (6 bases). The CDR3 extends over 17 amino acids. Trimming took 3 bases from V and 2 from J, leaving 18 bases between them. Per germline, CDR1 SGHRS and CDR2 YFSETQ. Here the CDR3 reads CASSYYLTGWTYNEQFF. CDR3 DNA sequence: TGCGCCAGCAGCTACTATCTTACAGGGTGGACCTACAATGAGCAGTTCTTC. Looking up the rest from reference TRBV5-1 and TRBJ2-1 gives the full variable domain: KAGVTQTPRYLIKTRGQQVTLSCSPISGHRSVSWYQQTPGQGLQFLFEYFSETQRNKGNFPGRFSGRQFSNSRSEMNVSTLELGDSALYLCASSYYLTGWTYNEQFFGPGTRLTVL.

This rearrangement joins TRBV5-1 to TRBJ2-3, with 10 bases that match TRBD2. Germline V gene data show CDR1 as SGHRS and CDR2 as YFSETQ. The V segment lost 4 bases and the J segment 5 bases; nucleotides outside the gene matches: 10. The CDR3 has 16 amino acids. This CDR3 is CASSQTGRLAGDTQYF. The CDR3 DNA reads as TGCGCCAGCAGCCAAACAGGGCGACTAGCGGGAGATACGCAGTATTTT.

The chain links TRBV11-1 to TRBJ2-7; 8 nucleotides align to TRBD1. Germline CDR1 and CDR2: SGHAT and FQDESV (reference sequence). V lost 1 base to trimming and J lost 3 bases; unmatched junction nucleotides: 8. The CDR3 has 16 residues. The DNA for the CDR3 is TGTGCCAGCAGCTTAGGAAATACAGGGGGAGGCTACGAGCAGTACTTC. Translated: CASSLGNTGGGYEQYF.

The rearrangement links TRBV5-4 to TRBJ1-1, with 8 bases fitting TRBD1. J gave up 4 bases and V 4 bases, and 12 bases lay outside the gene matches. Germline V gene data show CDR1 as SGHNT and CDR2 as YYREEE (reference sequence). The CDR3 runs 16 residues. CDR3 sequence: CASSPPTGAVPTEAFF. CDR3 in DNA: TGTGCCAGCAGCCCTCCGACAGGGGCCGTGCCCACTGAAGCTTTCTTT.

V usage is TRBV7-9 and J usage is TRBJ2-7, with 13 bases identical to TRBD2. Unmatched junction bases numbered 11, after V lost 1 base and J lost 11 bases. From germline, CDR1 is SEHNR and CDR2 FQNEAQ (reference sequence). The CDR3 totals 16 residues. The CDR3 DNA reads TGTGCCAGCAGCTTAGGCGCCGGGACTAGCGGGGTCGCGGAGTACTTC. Translating it yields CASSLGAGTSGVAEYF.

The genes are TRBV5-6 and TRBJ1-2; D unclear. The V end was cut by 3 bases, the J end by 3 bases, with 9 bases between. Per germline, CDR1 SGHDT and CDR2 YYEEEE. This CDR3 is built from 13 residues. In DNA, the CDR3 is TGTGCCAGCAGCTCCCGAGGGTACTATGGCTACACCTTC. As protein: CASSSRGYYGYTF. The full variable domain, rest sourced from reference TRBV5-6 and TRBJ1-2, is DAGVTQSPTHLIKTRGQQVTLRCSPKSGHDTVSWYQQALGQGPQFIFQYYEEEERQRGNFPDRFSGHQFPNYSSELNVNALLLGDSALYLCASSSRGYYGYTFGSGTRLTVV.

The chain links TRBV19 to TRBJ1-5; D unclear. The CDR3 totals 13 residues. Germline V CDR1 and CDR2: LNHDA, SQIVND (reference sequence). Trimming pared 7 bases from V and 1 base from J, leaving 8 bases between. The CDR3: CASNTRSNQPQHF. For the CDR3, the DNA is TGTGCCAGTAATACACGAAGCAATCAGCCCCAGCATTTT.

This clone showed up just once. This chain links TRBV18 with TRBJ2-1; 12 nucleotides agree with TRBD2. Per germline, CDR1 KGHSH and CDR2 LQKENI. This CDR3 has 16 amino acids. V shed 3 bases and J 5 bases; nucleotides not matched to a gene: 5. The CDR3 loop is CASSPMASGRDNEQFF. The CDR3 nucleotides read TGTGCCAGCTCACCGATGGCTAGCGGGAGGGACAATGAGCAGTTCTTC.

The chain links TRBV12-2 to TRBJ1-2; the listed D gene, TRBD1, was not tested against the DNA. TRBV12-2 corresponds to a pseudogene. CDR3 length equals 15 residues. Written as DNA, the CDR3 is TGTGCAAGTCGCTTAGGGGCACTGGGTTTCTGGGGCTACACCTTC. Its translation: CASRLGALGFWGYTF.

The genes are TRBV5-1 and TRBJ2-5; 8 nucleotides align to TRBD2. The CDR3 is made up of 17 amino acids. Germline V gene sequence: CDR1 SGHRS, CDR2 YFSETQ. With V trimmed by 0 bases and J by 5 bases, 12 bases remained unmatched. The CDR3 DNA sequence: TGCGCCAGCAGCTTGGCTGGCGGGGGGCCCATTGGGGAGACCCAGTACTTC. Its translation: CASSLAGGGPIGETQYF.

For this clone: Other DNA sequences in the same sample also yield this CDR3. The V call is TRBV27, the J call TRBJ1-2; maybe TRBD1 (6 bases). This CDR3 is 13 amino acids long. V was clipped by 6 bases and J by 2 bases, with 10 bases between them. CDR1 MNHEY and CDR2 SMNVEV come from the germline V gene (reference sequence). CDR3 protein: CASSRTENYGYTF. In nucleotides, the CDR3 is TGTGCCAGCAGCAGGACAGAGAACTATGGCTACACCTTC.

This clone has more than one count but fewer than ten. This chain links TRBV5-1 with TRBJ1-1, with D perhaps TRBD1 (6 bases). V dropped 2 bases and J dropped 3 bases, with 14 bases sitting between them. This CDR3 is built from 15 residues. The germline gives CDR1 SGHRS, CDR2 YFSETQ. The CDR3 nucleotides are TGCGCCAGCAGCTTCGCACAGGGTGGGGACACTGAAGCTTTCTTT. Its translation: CASSFAQGGDTEAFF.